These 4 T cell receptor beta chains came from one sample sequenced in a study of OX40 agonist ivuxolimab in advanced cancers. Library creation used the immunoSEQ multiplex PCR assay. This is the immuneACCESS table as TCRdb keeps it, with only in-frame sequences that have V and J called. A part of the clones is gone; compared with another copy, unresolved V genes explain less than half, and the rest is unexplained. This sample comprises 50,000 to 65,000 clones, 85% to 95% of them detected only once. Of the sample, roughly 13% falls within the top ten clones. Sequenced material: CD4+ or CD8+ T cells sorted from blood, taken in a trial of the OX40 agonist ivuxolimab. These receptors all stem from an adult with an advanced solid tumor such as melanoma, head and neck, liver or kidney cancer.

The CDR3 nucleotides read TGTGCCAGTAGTGTCGGGACAGAGATTAAATACAATGAGCAGTTCTTC. This codes for CASSVGTEIKYNEQFF. The chain has TRBV19 and TRBJ2-1; 7 nucleotides agree with TRBD1. Germline CDR1 reads LNHDA; CDR2 reads SQIVND (reference sequence). The CDR3 runs to 16 residues. J was trimmed by 4 bases and V by 5 bases; bases with no gene match: 11.

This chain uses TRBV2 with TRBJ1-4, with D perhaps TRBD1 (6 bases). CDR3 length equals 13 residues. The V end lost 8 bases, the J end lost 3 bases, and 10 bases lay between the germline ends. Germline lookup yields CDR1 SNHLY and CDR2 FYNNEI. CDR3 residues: CASGWTANEKLFF. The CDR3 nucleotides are TGTGCCAGCGGGTGGACAGCTAATGAAAAACTGTTTTTT.

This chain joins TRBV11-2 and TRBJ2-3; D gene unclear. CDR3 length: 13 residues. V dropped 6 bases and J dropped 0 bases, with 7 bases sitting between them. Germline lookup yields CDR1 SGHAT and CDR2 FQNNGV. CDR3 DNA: TGTGCCAGCAGGTTGGAGAGCACAGATACGCAGTATTTT. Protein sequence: CASRLESTDTQYF.

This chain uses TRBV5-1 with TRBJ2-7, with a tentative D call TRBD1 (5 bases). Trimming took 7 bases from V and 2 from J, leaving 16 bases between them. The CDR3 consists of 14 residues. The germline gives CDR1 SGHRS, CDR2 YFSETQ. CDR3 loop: CASAPTVETYEQYF. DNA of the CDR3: TGCGCCAGCGCACCGACAGTAGAGACCTACGAGCAGTACTTC. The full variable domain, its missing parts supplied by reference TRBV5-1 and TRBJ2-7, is KAGVTQTPRYLIKTRGQQVTLSCSPISGHRSVSWYQQTPGQGLQFLFEYFSETQRNKGNFPGRFSGRQFSNSRSEMNVSTLELGDSALYLCASAPTVETYEQYFGPGTRLTVT.